The clone carrying this T cell receptor (beta chain) was counted a few times. Antigen specificity is unknown. The data stem from a study of regulatory T cells in long-lasting Graves disease. Findings and limits, study-wide: Persistent Graves' patients had lower TCR diversity than newly diagnosed ones.

Building of the TCR beta libraries involved iRepertoire HTBI primers and Arm-PCR of CDR3 regions. Each CDR3 protein is one row after TCRdb ran MiXCR on the multiplex PCR reads. In the table there are around 400,000 distinct CDR3 sequences, around 16% of which are singletons. Documented time point: newly diagnosed GD, antithyroid drugs for less than 3 months. There was RNA extracted from PBMCs, and the TCR library was made from it. Germline V gene sequence: CDR1 LNHDA, CDR2 SQIVND (reference sequence). The CDR3 loop spans 16 amino acids. V lost 4 bases to trimming and J lost 4 bases, with 14 bases between them. The data also belong to a second study, concerning T cells in Graves' hyperthyroidism and ophthalmopathy. This second report adds: Investigators excluded patients with uncontrolled infection, other autoimmune disease, pregnancy or lactation. The primer set for the first-round RT-PCR of the TCR CDR3 was HTBI.

The chain links TRBV19 to TRBJ2-6, with D perhaps assigned TRBD1 or TRBD2 (5 bases each). The sequenced sample was peripheral blood mononuclear cells (PBMCs), obtained at new diagnosis, from a patient treated with antithyroid drugs. The source is a woman between 35 and 50 years old with Graves disease. As DNA, the CDR3 is TGTGCCAGTAGTAATACACGGGGACGGGGGGCCAACGTCCTGACTTTC. Its translation: CASSNTRGRGANVLTF.